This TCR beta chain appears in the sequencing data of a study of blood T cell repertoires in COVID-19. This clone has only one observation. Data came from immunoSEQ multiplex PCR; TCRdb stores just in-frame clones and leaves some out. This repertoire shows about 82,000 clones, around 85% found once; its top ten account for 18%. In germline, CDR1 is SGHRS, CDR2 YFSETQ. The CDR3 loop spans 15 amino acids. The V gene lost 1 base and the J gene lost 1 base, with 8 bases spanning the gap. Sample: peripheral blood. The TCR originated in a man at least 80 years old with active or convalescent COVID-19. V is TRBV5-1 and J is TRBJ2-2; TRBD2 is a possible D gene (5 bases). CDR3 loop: CASSLSGLNTGELFF. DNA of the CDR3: TGCGCCAGCAGCTTGTCGGGGTTGAACACCGGGGAGCTGTTTTTT. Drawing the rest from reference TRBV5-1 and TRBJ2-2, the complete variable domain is KAGVTQTPRYLIKTRGQQVTLSCSPISGHRSVSWYQQTPGQGLQFLFEYFSETQRNKGNFPGRFSGRQFSNSRSEMNVSTLELGDSALYLCASSLSGLNTGELFFGEGSRLTVL.